The 12 T cell receptor beta chains listed next were all sequenced from one sample in a study of blood T cell repertoires in COVID-19. The assay was immunoSEQ multiplex PCR, and TCRdb's table has in-frame clones only and misses some. The sample records over 250,000 clones, approximately 85% being singletons. Material for sequencing was peripheral blood. All receptors derive from a woman in her 70s with acute or convalescent COVID-19.

The J gene is TRBJ1-4, the V gene TRBV2; D remains unclear. This CDR3 has 13 residues. The V gene lost 7 bases and the J gene lost 8 bases, with 14 bases spanning the gap. Germline values: CDR1 SNHLY, CDR2 FYNNEI. The CDR3 loop reads CASIAWAREKLFF. The DNA for the CDR3 is TGTGCCAGCATAGCGTGGGCACGCGAAAAACTGTTTTTT.

CDR3 coding DNA: TGTGCCAGCAGTTTAGGGGTGTTTGGCAATCAGCCCCAGCATTTT. Residues: CASSLGVFGNQPQHF. The rearrangement links TRBV6-6 to TRBJ1-5, with D possibly TRBD1 on 5 matching bases. Trimming pared 4 bases from V and 2 bases from J, leaving 12 bases between. Germline assignment: CDR1 MNHNY and CDR2 SVGAGI (reference sequence). The length of the CDR3 is 15 residues.

This clone has just a few counts. The chain recombines TRBV5-6 with TRBJ2-1; D call uncertain. Germline CDR1 is SGHDT and CDR2 is YYEEEE. V shed 1 base and J shed 9 bases, with 8 bases lying between them. The CDR3 loop spans 12 amino acids. The CDR3 loop is CASSLLAPEQFF. The CDR3 DNA reads TGTGCCAGCAGCTTGCTGGCCCCTGAGCAGTTCTTC.

In this sample, this clone turned up once. V usage is TRBV29-1 and J usage is TRBJ2-5; 7 nucleotides agree with TRBD2. CDR3 length: 15 amino acids. Trimming at V came to 7 bases and at J to 0 bases, leaving 11 bases not matched to a gene. Germline lookup yields CDR1 SQVTM and CDR2 ANQGSEA. In DNA, the CDR3 is TGCAGCGCCGCGGGCGGGAGCTCGTACCAAGAGACCCAGTACTTC. Protein sequence: CSAAGGSSYQETQYF.

This clone appeared once. The chain combines TRBV15 with TRBJ1-2; D ambiguous. Trimming left V 1 base short and J 8 bases short, with 8 bases between. This CDR3 is 12 amino acids long. Germline V gene data show CDR1 as LNHNV and CDR2 as YYDKDF (reference sequence). In DNA form, the CDR3 reads TGTGCCACCAGCAGAGGCCCCTACGGCTACACCTTC. This translates into CATSRGPYGYTF.

J is TRBJ1-1 and V is TRBV5-1, with TRBD1 matching over 7 bases. Germline-derived CDR1 and CDR2 are SGHRS and YFSETQ. V lost 0 bases to trimming and J lost 8 bases; unmatched junction nucleotides: 10. This CDR3 is 15 amino acids long. CDR3 sequence reads: CASSLDRGTDQEAFF. The CDR3 DNA reads TGCGCCAGCAGCTTGGATCGGGGGACAGATCAAGAAGCTTTCTTT.

The chain links TRBV3-1 (or the pseudogene TRBV3-2) to TRBJ1-1; 9 bases are a match to TRBD1. Germline V gene data show CDR1 as LGHDT and CDR2 as YNNKEL (reference sequence). V gave up 3 bases and J gave up 2 bases; unmatched junction bases: 7. The length of the CDR3 is 16 residues. The CDR3 DNA sequence: TGTGCCAGCAGCCAGGCCCTGGGACAGGGAAACACTGAAGCTTTCTTT. As protein: CASSQALGQGNTEAFF.

The chain is built from TRBV9 and TRBJ1-3; 7 positions agree with TRBD1. J lost 4 bases, V lost 0 bases, and 13 bases had no gene match. This CDR3 comprises 18 residues. Germline CDR1 reads SGDLS; CDR2 reads YYNGEE. For the CDR3, the DNA is TGTGCCAGCAGCGTAGAAATGGACAGGTACACTCCCGGAAACACCATATATTTT. Translating gives CASSVEMDRYTPGNTIYF.

This clone was seen a single time. The chain combines TRBV5-8 with TRBJ2-3; TRBD2 might be the D (5 bases). The CDR3 is made up of 14 amino acids. Per the germline V gene, CDR1 is SGHTS and CDR2 is YDEGEE. Trimming took off 4 bases at V and 2 bases at J, with 11 bases between the two ends. CDR3 in DNA: TGTGCCAGCAGCCGGGGTTGGAACACAGATACGCAGTATTTT. It is translated as CASSRGWNTDTQYF.

J is TRBJ2-2 and V is TRBV7-3, with D maybe TRBD2 (5 bases). The CDR3 runs to 14 residues. V lost 5 bases, J lost 7 bases, and 14 bases lay in between. CDR1 and CDR2 (germline): SGHTA, FQGTGA. CDR3 region: CASSATPGVGELFF. The CDR3 nucleotides read TGTGCCAGCAGCGCTACTCCCGGGGTCGGGGAGCTGTTTTTT. The full variable domain, completed using reference TRBV7-3 and TRBJ2-2, is GAGVSQTPSNKVTEKGKYVELRCDPISGHTALYWYRQSLGQGPEFLIYFQGTGAADDSGLPNDRFFAVRPEGSVSTLKIQRTERGDSAVYLCASSATPGVGELFFGEGSRLTVL.

The V call is TRBV7-8, the J call TRBJ1-4, with 8 positions matching TRBD1. The length of the CDR3 is 14 residues. J was trimmed by 7 bases and V by 5 bases; bases with no gene match: 6. From germline, CDR1 is SGHVS and CDR2 FQNEAQ. CDR3 nucleotides: TGTGCCAGCAGCCAGGACAGGGTCGTTGAAAAACTGTTTTTT. Translation: CASSQDRVVEKLFF.

This chain connects TRBV3-1 (or the pseudogene TRBV3-2) to TRBJ1-1; no reliable D call. The germline V gene encodes CDR1 LGHDT and CDR2 YNNKEL (reference sequence). The CDR3 loop spans 15 amino acids. Trimming took 0 bases from V and 7 from J, leaving 15 bases between them. CDR3 DNA sequence: TGTGCCAGCAGCCAAGATTCCTCTACCGGCGGTGAAGCTTTCTTT. Its protein product is CASSQDSSTGGEAFF.